The 8 T cell receptor beta chains below were found in one sample sequenced in a study of response to subunit inactivated influenza vaccine. Via MiXCR, TCRdb re-called the RT-PCR reads, giving one row per CDR3 protein. In the table there are over 800,000 distinct CDR3 sequences, about 20% of which are singletons. Sequencing used PBMCs from blood, obtained 4 to 6 days after vaccination. Receptors originate from a man over 45 who received an inactivated influenza vaccine.

The chain has TRBV29-1 and TRBJ2-5; no clear D. Trimming stripped 6 bases from V and 5 bases from J, with 16 bases between. The length of the CDR3 is 13 residues. Germline assignment: CDR1 SQVTM and CDR2 ANQGSEA. The DNA for the CDR3 is TGCAGCGTCCGCGGACGGCAGAAGGAGACCCAGTACTTC. Translated: CSVRGRQKETQYF. Complete variable domain (other parts from reference TRBV29-1 and TRBJ2-5): SAVISQKPSRDICQRGTSLTIQCQVDSQVTMMFWYRQQPGQSLTLIATANQGSEATYESGFVIDKFPISRPNLTFSTLTVSNMSPEDSSIYLCSVRGRQKETQYFGPGTRLLVL.

This clonotype was counted a few times. At one boundary the junction diverges from the germline segment, which might be a read error. V and J are TRBV24-1 and TRBJ1-3, with D perhaps TRBD1 (5 bases). The CDR3 extends over 13 amino acids. Germline-derived CDR1 and CDR2 are KGHDR and SFDVKD. In DNA form, the CDR3 reads TGTGCCACCGGTGACAGTTTGTCGGACACCATATATTTT. As protein: CATGDSLSDTIYF.

This clonotype came up a few times. This chain joins TRBV29-1 and TRBJ2-2, with D uncertain. The CDR3 loop spans 13 amino acids. Germline V CDR1 and CDR2: SQVTM, ANQGSEA. V shed 4 bases and J shed 6 bases, with 12 bases lying between them. CDR3: CSVGPGNAGELFF. Written as DNA, the CDR3 is TGCAGCGTTGGTCCGGGCAACGCCGGGGAGCTGTTTTTT.

The chain employs TRBV5-1 and TRBJ2-5; D gene unclear. Germline assignment: CDR1 SGHRS and CDR2 YFSETQ. V lost 9 bases, J lost 0 bases, and 12 bases lay in between. The CDR3 loop spans 13 amino acids. The chain's CDR3 is CATAETNQETQYF. Here the CDR3 DNA reads TGCGCCACCGCTGAAACAAACCAAGAGACCCAGTACTTC.

V gene TRBV7-2 combines with J gene TRBJ2-1, with TRBD2 identical over 14 bases. Germline CDR1 SGHTA, CDR2 FQGNSA. This CDR3 contains 14 residues. Trimming at V came to 6 bases and at J to 7 bases, leaving 2 bases not matched to a gene. The CDR3 sequence: CASRGLAGANEQFF. CDR3 nucleotide sequence: TGTGCCAGCAGGGGACTAGCGGGGGCTAATGAGCAGTTCTTC.

This clonotype was observed many times. The chain carries TRBV12-3 or TRBV12-4 and TRBJ2-3, with TRBD2 matching over 14 bases. The CDR3 is 16 residues long. Trimming cost V 4 bases and J 5 bases; bases outside gene matches: 5. This CDR3 is CASSWTSGGSLDTQYF. For the CDR3, the DNA is TGTGCCAGCAGTTGGACTAGCGGGGGGTCATTAGATACGCAGTATTTT.

The chain links TRBV28 to TRBJ2-1, with 9 positions matching TRBD2. CDR1 and CDR2 from the germline V gene are MDHEN and SYDVKM. Trimming took 2 bases from V and 7 from J; bases not matched to a gene: 9. The CDR3 has 16 residues. The CDR3 here is CASSLAPGSGRNEQFF. The CDR3 DNA follows: TGTGCCAGCAGTTTAGCTCCTGGTAGCGGGAGAAATGAGCAGTTCTTC.

This clonotype was seen only a few times. J is TRBJ1-2 and V is TRBV5-5, with 8 bases aligning to TRBD1. V shed 5 bases and J 7 bases; nucleotides not matched to a gene: 4. The CDR3 is made up of 12 amino acids. Per the germline V gene, CDR1 is SGHKS and CDR2 is YYEKEE (reference sequence). The CDR3 DNA follows: TGTGCCAGCAGGGACGACAGGGGTGGCTACACCTTC. It codes for CASRDDRGGYTF.